These 30 T cell receptor beta chains originate from one sample sequenced in a study of type 1 regulatory T cells. Findings and limits, study-wide: Compared with non-type 1 regulatory T cells, type 1 regulatory T cells showed a more restricted TCR repertoire.

TCRdb fed the reads into MiXCR, producing one record per CDR3 protein. The sample consists of more than 4,000 distinct CDR3 sequences, 20% to 30% of them appearing once. No antigen has been assigned to these receptors. The sample consisted of cultured type 1 regulatory T (Tr1) cells, either the whole culture or a sorted fraction (not recorded which). The receptors come from a human donor in good health.

The table lists this clonotype with many counts. The gene calls are TRBV7-2 and TRBJ2-3; TRBD2 is a possible D gene (5 bases). Germline V gene sequence: CDR1 SGHTA, CDR2 FQGNSA. With 4 bases removed from V and 2 bases from J, the gap between germline ends came to 16 bases. The CDR3 has 16 amino acids. The CDR3 here is CASSSDGMRYTDTQYF. Written as DNA, the CDR3 is TGTGCCAGCAGCTCCGACGGGATGCGGTACACAGATACGCAGTATTTT.

This clonotype was picked up many times. The V call is TRBV6-6, the J call TRBJ2-5, with 9 bases lining up with TRBD2. The CDR3 runs to 13 residues. Losses at the gene ends were 6 bases for V and 3 bases for J; bases not matched to a gene: 2. From germline, CDR1 is MNHNY and CDR2 SVGAGI (reference sequence). For the CDR3, the DNA is TGTGCCAGCAGACGACTAGCGGAAGAGACCCAGTACTTC. Translation gives CASRRLAEETQYF.

This clonotype is judged medium-sized. The chain recombines TRBV2 with TRBJ2-3, with 11 bases identical to TRBD2. Germline assignment: CDR1 SNHLY and CDR2 FYNNEI. This CDR3 is built from 15 residues. The V gene end was trimmed by 6 bases and the J gene end by 3 bases; junction bases not matched to a gene: 5. CDR3 coding DNA: TGTGCCAGCAGACTTAGCGGGGGGGGGACAGATACGCAGTATTTT. Protein sequence: CASRLSGGGTDTQYF.

This clonotype is categorized as medium-sized (0.01 to 0.1%). The chain combines TRBV9 with TRBJ1-6; TRBD1 aligns across 10 bases. Trimming removed 4 bases from V and 0 bases from J; junction bases left unmatched: 7. The length of the CDR3 is 18 residues. Per germline, CDR1 SGDLS and CDR2 YYNGEE. DNA for the CDR3: TGTGCCAGCAGCACAGGGACAGGGGTTTTCTCCTATAATTCACCCCTCCACTTT. Encoded protein: CASSTGTGVFSYNSPLHF.

This clonotype was picked up a small number of times. This sequence joins TRBV18 and TRBJ2-5; D call uncertain. This CDR3 has 15 residues. V lost 3 bases and J 5 bases, leaving 16 bases between the germline ends. Germline V gives CDR1 KGHSH, CDR2 LQKENI. The CDR3 loop reads CASSPPSGPAETQYF. CDR3 in DNA: TGTGCCAGCTCACCCCCCTCCGGGCCCGCGGAGACCCAGTACTTC.

This rearrangement joins TRBV6-4 to TRBJ1-1; possibly TRBD1 for D (5 bases). CDR1 MRHNA and CDR2 SNTAGT come from the germline V gene. V was cut by 4 bases and J by 3 bases, with 15 bases left in between. CDR3 length equals 15 residues. Here the CDR3 reads CASSVQGGVYTEAFF. CDR3 coding DNA: TGTGCCAGCAGTGTCCAAGGAGGGGTGTACACTGAAGCTTTCTTT.

V gene TRBV2 combines with J gene TRBJ1-1; TRBD1 agrees at 7 bases. Germline V CDR1 and CDR2: SNHLY, FYNNEI. V dropped 6 bases and J dropped 8; count of bases not matched to a gene: 12. This CDR3 is built from 14 residues. CDR3 sequence reads: CASSVGRGLGEAFF. CDR3 nucleotides: TGTGCCAGCAGCGTTGGTAGGGGGCTAGGCGAAGCTTTCTTT.

This chain uses TRBV10-3 with TRBJ2-1; 8 bases map to TRBD2. CDR3 length: 19 residues. V shed 0 bases and J 3 bases; nucleotides not matched to a gene: 13. CDR1 and CDR2 (germline): ENHRY, SYGVKD. In DNA, the CDR3 is TGTGCCATCAGTGAGTCACTCGGGGGGGCCGAATTCCGCTACAATGAGCAGTTCTTC. Protein product: CAISESLGGAEFRYNEQFF.

This clonotype was detected once. A much bigger clone sits one base away, suggesting this may be a read error. Without the conserved terminal phenylalanine or tryptophan, this CDR3 likely stems from a read error. The chain carries TRBV5-6 and TRBJ2-5, with 9 bases that match TRBD1. In germline, CDR1 is SGHDT, CDR2 YYEEEE. J gave up 2 bases and V 1 base, and 6 bases lay outside the gene matches. The CDR3 extends over 16 amino acids. CDR3 sequence reads: CASSLLGQGVQETQYS. The CDR3 bases are TGTGCCAGCAGCTTGTTGGGACAGGGCGTACAAGAGACCCAGTACTCC.

At least ten counts were recorded for this clonotype. The genes are TRBV19 and TRBJ1-2; D may be TRBD1 (5 bases). The CDR3 is 15 residues long. Germline values: CDR1 LNHDA, CDR2 SQIVND (reference sequence). Trimming removed 7 bases at V and 7 bases at J, with 22 bases between. DNA for the CDR3: TGTGCCAGTAATCGCCTCGACACGGGGGTAGGTGGCTACACCTTC. It codes for CASNRLDTGVGGYTF.

With regard to this clonotype: This probably arose from a read error, given a far larger clone one base away. The CDR3 nucleotides are TGTGCCAGCTCACCAGGGACCGGGGAGCTGTATTTT. This encodes CASSPGTGELYF. The V and J genes are TRBV18 and TRBJ2-3, with D perhaps being TRBD1 or TRBD2 (5 bases each). Trimming took 2 bases from V and 14 from J, leaving 14 bases between them. The CDR3 covers 12 residues. Germline assignment: CDR1 KGHSH and CDR2 LQKENI.

The CDR3 DNA is TGTGCCAGCAGGGGGACAGGGAAGGCTGGAAACACCATATATTTT. Encoded protein: CASRGTGKAGNTIYF. V is TRBV6-5 and J is TRBJ1-3; 9 bases are shared with TRBD1. CDR1 and CDR2 from the germline V gene are MNHEY and SVGAGI. The CDR3 consists of 15 residues. With V trimmed by 6 bases and J by 2 bases, 5 bases remained unmatched.

This clonotype was counted between two and nine times. The chain combines TRBV7-2 with TRBJ2-5; 15 bases are shared with TRBD2. CDR1 SGHTA and CDR2 FQGNSA come from the germline V gene. The length of the CDR3 is 14 residues. Losses at the gene ends were 7 bases for V and 7 bases for J; bases not matched to a gene: 4. CDR3 protein: CASTRTSGGGTQYF. The CDR3 bases are TGTGCCAGCACTCGGACTAGCGGGGGGGGGACCCAGTACTTC.

About this clonotype itself: A much larger clone differs from this one at a single base, so this may be a read error. J is TRBJ1-1 and V is TRBV18; D is ambiguous. The germline CDR1 and CDR2 sequences are KGHSH and LQKENI. CDR3 length equals 13 residues. The CDR3 protein is CASLGGMNTESFF. The DNA for the CDR3 is TGTGCCAGCTTGGGAGGGATGAACACTGAATCTTTCTTT. The full variable domain, rest sourced from reference TRBV18 and TRBJ1-1, is NAGVMQNPRHLVRRRGQEARLRCSPMKGHSHVYWYRQLPEEGLKFMVYLQKENIIDESGMPKERFSAEFPKEGPSILRIQQVVRGDSAAYFCASLGGMNTESFFGQGTRLTVV.

With regard to this clonotype: Just one base apart from a much larger clone, this may be a read error. As DNA, the CDR3 is TGCGCCAGCAGCCCGTCGAGATCCTCCTACGAGCAGTACTTC. Amino acid sequence: CASSPSRSSYEQYF. The rearrangement joins TRBV5-1 to TRBJ2-7; D remains ambiguous. Germline V CDR1 and CDR2: SGHRS, YFSETQ. V lost 4 bases and J lost 0, with 11 bases in between. This CDR3 is built from 14 residues.

Regarding this clonotype: One base separates it from a far larger clone, so it is likely a read error. The chain links TRBV3-1 to TRBJ2-2; D might be TRBD1 or TRBD2, each matching 5 bases. The CDR3 covers 17 residues. The germline V gene has CDR1 LGHDT and CDR2 YNNKEL (reference sequence). V lost 1 base, J lost 0 bases, and 12 bases lay in between. The CDR3 nucleotides are TGTGCCAGCAGCCAAGCTCACGGGGACGCGAACACCGGGGAGCTGTTTTTT. This encodes CASSQAHGDANTGELFF. The full variable domain, rest sourced from reference TRBV3-1 and TRBJ2-2, is DTAVSQTPKYLVTQMGNDKSIKCEQNLGHDTMYWYKQDSKKFLKIMFSYNNKELIINETVPNRFSPKSPDKAHLNLHINSLELGDSAVYFCASSQAHGDANTGELFFGEGSRLTVL.

On this clonotype itself: Since a much larger clone is just one base distant, this may be a read error. The J gene is TRBJ1-2, the V gene TRBV12-3 or TRBV12-4, with a weak D call TRBD1 (6 bases). Trimming removed 4 bases from V and 4 bases from J, with 13 bases in between. CDR3 length equals 14 residues. The CDR3 is CASSSISQGYGYTF. The CDR3 bases are TGTGCCAGCAGTTCAATCTCACAGGGCTATGGCTACACCTTC.

This clonotype was seen repeatedly, ten times or more. The chain links TRBV4-1 to TRBJ1-2; D is unclear. Germline CDR1 MGHRA, CDR2 YSYEKL. CDR3 length equals 13 residues. The V end was cut by 0 bases, the J end by 2 bases, with 4 bases between. The CDR3 DNA follows: TGCGCCAGCAGCCAAGATCCCAACTATGGCTACACCTTC. This translates into CASSQDPNYGYTF.

The chain carries TRBV20-1 and TRBJ1-4; TRBD1 might be the D (6 bases). CDR1 is DFQATT, CDR2 SNEGSKA, per germline (reference sequence). Deletions cut 5 bases from V and 5 bases from J, with 15 bases between. CDR3 length: 14 residues. CDR3 in amino acids: CSAWVGGRNEKLFF. The CDR3 region has the DNA TGCAGTGCTTGGGTGGGGGGCCGCAATGAAAAACTGTTTTTT.

About this clonotype: The junction and the germline gene differ at one end; a read error may be behind it. The gene calls are TRBV15 and TRBJ1-5; weak D call: TRBD1 (5 bases). CDR1 and CDR2 from the germline V gene are LNHNV and YYDKDF (reference sequence). This CDR3 has 15 residues. The CDR3 spells CATSRAGQGPQPRHF. The DNA for the CDR3 is TGTGCCACCAGCAGAGCTGGCCAGGGCCCTCAGCCCCGGCATTTT.

The chain recombines TRBV7-3 with TRBJ2-3; 8 bases are a match to TRBD2. Germline CDR1 reads SGHTA; CDR2 reads FQGTGA. V trimming: 5 bases; J trimming: 1 base; junction bases outside the gene matches: 8. This CDR3 spans 16 amino acids. The DNA of the CDR3 is TGTGCCAGCAGCCCTGTGGCGGGAGGAGGCACAGATACGCAGTATTTT. Translation gives CASSPVAGGGTDTQYF.

This clonotype has at least ten counts. The chain carries TRBV7-2 and TRBJ1-2, with D possibly being TRBD1 (5 bases). The CDR3 has 13 amino acids. Trimming shortened V by 5 bases and J by 4 bases, and 11 bases separated the two germline ends. From germline, CDR1 is SGHTA and CDR2 FQGNSA. The CDR3, as DNA: TGTGCCAGCAGCCCAGACAGTCTCTATGGCTACACCTTC. Its translation is CASSPDSLYGYTF.

In its sample, this clonotype was seen many times. V is TRBV24-1 and J is TRBJ2-3; D not resolved. CDR3 length: 13 residues. The germline V and J ends were trimmed by 6 bases and 6 bases, with 12 bases remaining between them. CDR1 and CDR2 from the germline V gene are KGHDR and SFDVKD. As DNA, the CDR3 is TGTGCCACCAGTTCTCCCTTCGGGGATACGCAGTATTTT. Protein: CATSSPFGDTQYF.

This chain joins TRBV18 and TRBJ1-4; D possibly corresponds to TRBD1 (5 bases). The CDR3 totals 17 residues. The germline V gene has CDR1 KGHSH and CDR2 LQKENI. Trimming pared 3 bases from V and 0 bases from J, leaving 14 bases between. The CDR3 here is CASSPLAGTTTNEKLFF. As DNA, the CDR3 is TGTGCCAGCTCACCCCTTGCCGGGACTACAACTAATGAAAAACTGTTTTTT.

This rearrangement joins TRBV13 to TRBJ1-4; 9 bases match TRBD1. Per the germline V gene, CDR1 is PRHDT and CDR2 is FYEKMQ (reference sequence). V gave up 5 bases and J gave up 8 bases; unmatched junction bases: 9. This CDR3 spans 15 amino acids. In DNA form, the CDR3 reads TGTGCCAGCAGCCACCAACAGGGGGCTCTGGAAAAACTGTTTTTT. Protein product: CASSHQQGALEKLFF.

Turning to this clonotype: Here the CDR3 omits its conserved ending phenylalanine or tryptophan, so a read error is the likely source. CDR3 loop: CASRPTSGVYNEQFL. The CDR3 DNA reads as TGTGCCAGCAGGCCCACTAGCGGTGTCTACAATGAGCAGTTCCTC. The chain couples TRBV6-2 or TRBV6-3 to TRBJ2-1, with TRBD2 matching over 8 bases. This CDR3 is 15 amino acids long. The germline CDR1 and CDR2 sequences are MNHEY and SVGEGT. The junction had 7 bases not matched to a gene; V was cut back by 6 bases and J by 3 bases.

This clonotype appeared many times. V is TRBV18 and J is TRBJ1-2; 8 nucleotides match TRBD1. Germline V CDR1 and CDR2: KGHSH, LQKENI. Trimming cost V 9 bases and J 4 bases; bases outside gene matches: 16. This CDR3 spans 16 amino acids. The CDR3 sequence is CASSNIGTGFGYGYTF. As DNA, the CDR3 is TGTGCCAGTTCCAATATCGGGACAGGATTTGGCTATGGCTACACCTTC.

This clonotype was observed many times. The chain recombines TRBV27 with TRBJ2-7, with a possible D match to TRBD2 (6 bases). The V end lost 3 bases, the J end lost 2 bases, and 14 bases lay between the germline ends. Germline CDR1 reads MNHEY; CDR2 reads SMNVEV (reference sequence). The CDR3 extends over 15 amino acids. The CDR3 loop reads CASSFIRGGTYEQYF. The CDR3, as DNA: TGTGCCAGCAGTTTTATTAGGGGCGGGACCTACGAGCAGTACTTC.

The chain carries TRBV6-4 and TRBJ2-1; 12 nucleotides agree with TRBD2. CDR3 length: 16 residues. With 4 bases clipped from V and 3 bases from J, the junction kept 4 bases outside the gene matches. Germline V gives CDR1 MRHNA, CDR2 SNTAGT. CDR3: CASSVLAGGRYNEQFF. The CDR3 DNA reads TGTGCCAGCAGTGTCCTAGCGGGGGGGCGCTACAATGAGCAGTTCTTC.

This clonotype has a handful of counts. This rearrangement joins TRBV28 to TRBJ1-5; weak D call: TRBD1 (6 bases). The CDR3 contains 14 residues. CDR1 and CDR2 (germline): MDHEN, SYDVKM. Trimming pared 6 bases from V and 7 bases from J, leaving 16 bases between. In DNA form, the CDR3 reads TGTGCCAGCAGCTCCCCAGGGGATAGCCAGCCCCAGCATTTT. Its translation: CASSSPGDSQPQHF. Supplemented by reference TRBV28 and TRBJ1-5, the full variable domain reads DVKVTQSSRYLVKRTGEKVFLECVQDMDHENMFWYRQDPGLGLRLIYFSYDVKMKEKGDIPEGYSVSREKKERFSLILESASTNQTSMYLCASSSPGDSQPQHFGDGTRLSIL.